This record covers a single T cell receptor (beta chain). The antigen remains unidentified. The sample comes from a study of cytomegalovirus exposure and HLA in healthy donors. Broader study findings: Segments of the TCR beta V type were, in most cases, productive about 87% or about 30% of the time in an earlier analysis. Follow-up analysis seemed to connect common viral pathogens with several of the most significant clusters identified.

CDR1 is SGHTA and CDR2 is FQGTGA in the germline V gene. This CDR3 comprises 17 residues. V was clipped by 5 bases and J by 7 bases; unmatched bases: 13. Amplification used 60 Vbeta primers and 13 Jbeta primers. Some clones are missing from TCRdb's copy, which holds only in-frame ones; the method was immunoSEQ multiplex PCR. The data hold 150,000 or so clones, with around 75% observed a single time. The receptor was isolated from a man between 25 and 39 years old in good health and CMV-seropositive. The specimen was PBMCs. The chain links TRBV7-3 to TRBJ2-1; TRBD2 agrees at 11 bases. Written as DNA, the CDR3 is TGTGCCAGCAGCCCATACTTAGCGGGGGGGCCTTTAAATGAGCAGTTCTTC. Its protein product is CASSPYLAGGPLNEQFF.